This T cell receptor beta chain appears in the sequencing data of a study of T-cell reconstitution after alpha-beta-depleted transplantation in children. Study-wide findings and caveats: Surviving recipient T cells and thymic progenitors underlay high day-60 TCRbeta diversity in some patients. Fresh T-cell production supplied most of the T-cell counts and diversity seen one year after transplant. Approximately two months post-transplant, alpha-beta T cells reportedly originated from several hundred expanded graft clones.

V trimming: 6 bases; J trimming: 0 bases; junction bases outside the gene matches: 10. This CDR3 spans 17 amino acids. TCRbeta library preparation incorporated unique molecular identifiers. TCRdb analysed the PCR reads with MiXCR anew, one entry per CDR3 protein. Of roughly 420,000 distinct CDR3 sequences listed, about 17% are singletons. In this sample, this clonotype turned up a few times. Its target is not known. This sample comprised PBMCs, mostly from graft donor cells, obtained 360 days after TCRalphabeta/CD19-depleted stem cell transplant. J is TRBJ2-7 and V is TRBV12-3 or TRBV12-4, with 11 positions matching TRBD1. The sequence was collected from a boy younger than two who had a stem cell transplant for Wiskott-Aldrich syndrome, so the T cells may come from the graft donor. For the CDR3, the DNA is TGTGCCAGCAGCACCTGGACAGGGGGCTTTACCTCCTACGAGCAGTACTTC. Translated: CASSTWTGGFTSYEQYF.